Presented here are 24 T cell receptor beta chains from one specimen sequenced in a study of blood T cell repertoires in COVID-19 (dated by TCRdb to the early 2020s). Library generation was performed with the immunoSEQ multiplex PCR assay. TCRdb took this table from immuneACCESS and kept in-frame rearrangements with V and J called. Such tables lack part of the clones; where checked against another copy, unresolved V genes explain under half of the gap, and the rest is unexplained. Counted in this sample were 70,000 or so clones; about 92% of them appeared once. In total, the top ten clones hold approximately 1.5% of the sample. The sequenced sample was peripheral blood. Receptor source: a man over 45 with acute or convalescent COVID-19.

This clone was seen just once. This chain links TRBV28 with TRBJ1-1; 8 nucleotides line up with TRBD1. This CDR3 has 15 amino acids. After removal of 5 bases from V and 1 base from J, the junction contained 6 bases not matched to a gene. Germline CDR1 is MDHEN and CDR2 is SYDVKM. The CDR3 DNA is TGTGCCAGCAGTCAAGCCGGGACAGGGAACACTGAAGCTTTCTTT. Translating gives CASSQAGTGNTEAFF.

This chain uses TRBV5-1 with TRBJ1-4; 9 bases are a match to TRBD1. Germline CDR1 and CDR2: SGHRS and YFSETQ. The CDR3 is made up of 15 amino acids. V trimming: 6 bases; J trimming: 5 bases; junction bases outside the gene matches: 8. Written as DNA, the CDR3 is TGCGCCAGCACCCCCCAGGGGACAGGGAATGAAAAACTGTTTTTT. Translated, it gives CASTPQGTGNEKLFF.

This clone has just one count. The CDR3: CASSAGHEETQYF. As DNA, the CDR3 is TGTGCCAGCAGTGCCGGACACGAAGAGACCCAGTACTTC. V gene TRBV25-1 combines with J gene TRBJ2-5; a weak D match, TRBD1 (5 bases). Between the trimmed V and J ends, which lost 4 bases and 3 bases, there was a span of 9 bases. Per the germline V gene, CDR1 is MGHDK and CDR2 is SYGVNS. The CDR3 runs 13 residues.

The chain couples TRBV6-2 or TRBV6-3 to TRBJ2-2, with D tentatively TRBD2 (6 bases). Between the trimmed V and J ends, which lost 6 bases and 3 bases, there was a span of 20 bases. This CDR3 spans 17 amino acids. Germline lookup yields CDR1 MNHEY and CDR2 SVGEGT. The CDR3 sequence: CASSFAFAGSYTGELFF. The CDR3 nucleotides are TGTGCCAGCAGCTTCGCCTTTGCGGGGAGTTACACCGGGGAGCTGTTTTTT.

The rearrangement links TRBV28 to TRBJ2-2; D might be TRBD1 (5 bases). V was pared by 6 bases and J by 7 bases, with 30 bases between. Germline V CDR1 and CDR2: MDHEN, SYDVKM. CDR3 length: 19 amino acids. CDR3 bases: TGTGCCAGCAGCCCTCTAACCCATCACATCAGGGTTACGATCGGGGAGCTGTTTTTT. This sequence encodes CASSPLTHHIRVTIGELFF.

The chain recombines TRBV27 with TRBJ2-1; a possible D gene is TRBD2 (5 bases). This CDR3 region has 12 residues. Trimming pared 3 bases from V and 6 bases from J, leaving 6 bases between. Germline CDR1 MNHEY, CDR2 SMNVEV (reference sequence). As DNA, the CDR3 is TGTGCCAGCAGTTTGGGAGTCAATGAGCAGTTCTTC. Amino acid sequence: CASSLGVNEQFF.

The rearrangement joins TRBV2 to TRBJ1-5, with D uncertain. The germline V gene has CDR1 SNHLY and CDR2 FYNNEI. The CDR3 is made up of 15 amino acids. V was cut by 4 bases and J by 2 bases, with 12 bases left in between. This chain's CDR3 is CASSVRPGGNQPQHF. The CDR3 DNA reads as TGTGCCAGCAGTGTAAGGCCGGGTGGCAATCAGCCCCAGCATTTT.

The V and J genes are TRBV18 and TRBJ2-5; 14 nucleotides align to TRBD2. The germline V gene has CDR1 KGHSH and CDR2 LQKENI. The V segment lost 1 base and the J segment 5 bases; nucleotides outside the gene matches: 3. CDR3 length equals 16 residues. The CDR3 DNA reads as TGTGCCAGCTCACCACAGGGACTAGCGGGAGTGGAGACCCAGTACTTC. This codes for CASSPQGLAGVETQYF.

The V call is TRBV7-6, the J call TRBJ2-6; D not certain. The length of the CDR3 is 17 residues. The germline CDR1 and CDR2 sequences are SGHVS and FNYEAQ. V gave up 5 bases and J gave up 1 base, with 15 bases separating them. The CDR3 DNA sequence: TGTGCCAGCAGCCCCCAAATTCCGGGTTCTGGGGCCAACGTCCTGACTTTC. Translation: CASSPQIPGSGANVLTF. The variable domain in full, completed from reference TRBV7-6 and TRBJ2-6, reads GAGVSQSPRYKVTKRGQDVALRCDPISGHVSLYWYRQALGQGPEFLTYFNYEAQQDKSGLPNDRFSAERPEGSISTLTIQRTEQRDSAMYRCASSPQIPGSGANVLTFGAGSRLTVL.

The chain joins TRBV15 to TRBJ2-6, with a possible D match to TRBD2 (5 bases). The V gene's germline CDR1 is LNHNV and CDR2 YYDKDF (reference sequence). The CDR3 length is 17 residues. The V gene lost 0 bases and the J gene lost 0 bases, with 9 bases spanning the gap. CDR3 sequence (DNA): TGTGCCACCAGCAGAGATGGGGAGAACTCTGGGGCCAACGTCCTGACTTTC. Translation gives CATSRDGENSGANVLTF.

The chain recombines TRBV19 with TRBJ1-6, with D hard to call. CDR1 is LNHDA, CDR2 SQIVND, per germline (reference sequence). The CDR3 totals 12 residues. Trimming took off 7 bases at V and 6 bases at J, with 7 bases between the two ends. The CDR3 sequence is CASTVANSPLHF. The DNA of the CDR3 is TGTGCCAGTACCGTAGCTAATTCACCCCTCCACTTT.

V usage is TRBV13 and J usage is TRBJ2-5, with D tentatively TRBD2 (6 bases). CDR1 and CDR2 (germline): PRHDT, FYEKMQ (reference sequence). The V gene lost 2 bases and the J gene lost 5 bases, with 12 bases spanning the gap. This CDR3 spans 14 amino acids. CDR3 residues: CASSLTGVTETQYF. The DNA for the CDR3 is TGTGCCAGCAGCTTAACGGGGGTTACGGAGACCCAGTACTTC.

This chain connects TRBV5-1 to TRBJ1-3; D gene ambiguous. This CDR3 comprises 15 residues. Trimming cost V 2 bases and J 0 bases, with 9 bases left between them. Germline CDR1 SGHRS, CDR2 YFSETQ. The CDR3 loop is CASSFDTTSGNTIYF. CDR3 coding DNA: TGCGCCAGCAGCTTTGACACCACCTCTGGAAACACCATATATTTT.

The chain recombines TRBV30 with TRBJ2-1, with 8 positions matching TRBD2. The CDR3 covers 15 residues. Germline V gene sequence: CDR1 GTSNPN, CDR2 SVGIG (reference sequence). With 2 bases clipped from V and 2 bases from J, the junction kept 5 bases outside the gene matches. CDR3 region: CAWSTAGGPYNEQFF. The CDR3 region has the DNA TGTGCCTGGAGTACCGCGGGGGGCCCCTACAATGAGCAGTTCTTC.

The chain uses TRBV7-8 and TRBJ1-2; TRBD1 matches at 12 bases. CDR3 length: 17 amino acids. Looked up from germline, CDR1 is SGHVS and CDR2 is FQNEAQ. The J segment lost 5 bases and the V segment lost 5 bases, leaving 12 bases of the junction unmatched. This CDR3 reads CASSATTGTGGNYGYTF. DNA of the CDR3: TGTGCCAGCAGCGCAACTACCGGGACAGGGGGCAATTATGGCTACACCTTC.

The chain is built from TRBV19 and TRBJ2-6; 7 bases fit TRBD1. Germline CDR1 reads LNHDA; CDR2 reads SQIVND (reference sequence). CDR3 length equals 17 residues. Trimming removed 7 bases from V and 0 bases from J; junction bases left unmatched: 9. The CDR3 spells CASTPTGSLSGANVLTF. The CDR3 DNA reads TGTGCCAGTACCCCGACAGGGAGCCTCTCTGGGGCCAACGTCCTGACTTTC.

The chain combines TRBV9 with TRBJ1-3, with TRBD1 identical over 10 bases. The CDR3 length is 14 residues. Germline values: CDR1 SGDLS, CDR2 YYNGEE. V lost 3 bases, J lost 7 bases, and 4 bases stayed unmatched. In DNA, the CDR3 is TGTGCCAGCAGCGCCGGGACAGGGGCGAACACCATATATTTT. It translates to CASSAGTGANTIYF.

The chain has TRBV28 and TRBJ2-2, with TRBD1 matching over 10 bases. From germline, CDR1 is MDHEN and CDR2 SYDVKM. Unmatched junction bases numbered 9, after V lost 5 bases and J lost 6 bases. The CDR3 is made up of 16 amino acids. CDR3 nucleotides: TGTGCCAGCAGTGCCGCCGGGACAGGGGACTCCGGGGAGCTGTTTTTT. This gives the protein CASSAAGTGDSGELFF.

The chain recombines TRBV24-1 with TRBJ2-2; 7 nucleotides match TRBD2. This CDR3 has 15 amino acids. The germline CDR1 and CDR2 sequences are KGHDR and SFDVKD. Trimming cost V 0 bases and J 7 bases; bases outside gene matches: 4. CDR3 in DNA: TGTGCCACCAGTGATTTGAAGGGAGGGGACGGGGAGCTGTTTTTT. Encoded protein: CATSDLKGGDGELFF.

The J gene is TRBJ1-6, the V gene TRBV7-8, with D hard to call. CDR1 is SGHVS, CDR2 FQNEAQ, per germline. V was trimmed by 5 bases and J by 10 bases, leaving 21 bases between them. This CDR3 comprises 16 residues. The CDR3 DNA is TGTGCCAGCAGCCCCGAGCATATCACTTCGGGGTCACCCCTCCACTTT. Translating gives CASSPEHITSGSPLHF.

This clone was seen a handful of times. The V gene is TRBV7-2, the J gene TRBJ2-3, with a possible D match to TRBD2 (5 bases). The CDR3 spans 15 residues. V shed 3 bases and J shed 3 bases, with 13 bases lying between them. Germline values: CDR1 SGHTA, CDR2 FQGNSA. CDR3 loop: CASSLSSRSTDTQYF. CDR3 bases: TGTGCCAGCAGCTTGTCTAGCCGTAGTACAGATACGCAGTATTTT.

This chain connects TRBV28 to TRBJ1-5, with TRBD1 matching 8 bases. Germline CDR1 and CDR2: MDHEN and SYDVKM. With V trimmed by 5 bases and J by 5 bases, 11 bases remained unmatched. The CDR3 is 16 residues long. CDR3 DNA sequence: TGTGCCAGCAGTCCACCGGGACAGGCCGCGTATCAGCCCCAGCATTTT. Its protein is CASSPPGQAAYQPQHF. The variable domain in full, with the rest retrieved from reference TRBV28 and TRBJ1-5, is DVKVTQSSRYLVKRTGEKVFLECVQDMDHENMFWYRQDPGLGLRLIYFSYDVKMKEKGDIPEGYSVSREKKERFSLILESASTNQTSMYLCASSPPGQAAYQPQHFGDGTRLSIL.

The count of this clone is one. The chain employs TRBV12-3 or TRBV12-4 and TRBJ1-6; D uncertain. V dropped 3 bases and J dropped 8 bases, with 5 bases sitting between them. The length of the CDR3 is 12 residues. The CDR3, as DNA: TGTGCCAGCAGTTTTACTGATTCACCCCTCCACTTT. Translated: CASSFTDSPLHF.

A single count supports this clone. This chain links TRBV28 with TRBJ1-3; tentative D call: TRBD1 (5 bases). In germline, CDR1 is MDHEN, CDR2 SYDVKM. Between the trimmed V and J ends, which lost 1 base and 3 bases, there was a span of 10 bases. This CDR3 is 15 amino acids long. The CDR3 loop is CASSLLQGNGNTIYF. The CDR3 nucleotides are TGTGCCAGCAGTTTATTGCAGGGAAATGGAAACACCATATATTTT.